These 21 T cell receptor beta chains were all obtained from the same sample, sequenced in a study of cytomegalovirus exposure and HLA in healthy donors. Primers included in the PCR were 60 Vbeta and 13 Jbeta primers. The repertoire was sequenced with immunoSEQ multiplex PCR; TCRdb's copy has only in-frame clones and lacks some. Of under 150,000 clones in the sample, 70% to 80% are singletons; the top ten hold 4.9%. The sample taken for sequencing was PBMCs. The source of these receptors is a woman aged 50 to 60 in good health and CMV-seronegative.

This clone showed up just a few times. The chain carries TRBV11-2 and TRBJ2-7, with D possibly being TRBD2 (6 bases). The CDR3 contains 15 residues. Germline CDR1 SGHAT, CDR2 FQNNGV. Trimming took 4 bases from V and 2 from J, leaving 15 bases between them. For the CDR3, the DNA is TGTGCCAGCAGCTATCAGTTGGAGGGAGCCTACGAGCAGTACTTC. It is translated as CASSYQLEGAYEQYF.

This clone was recorded once. The chain carries TRBV2 and TRBJ1-3, with 7 bases fitting TRBD1. With 10 bases clipped from V and 0 bases from J, the junction kept 9 bases outside the gene matches. Germline assignment: CDR1 SNHLY and CDR2 FYNNEI. The CDR3 has 15 residues. CDR3 DNA sequence: TGTGCCACCACGCGGGACAGATTCTCTGGAAACACCATATATTTT. Protein product: CATTRDRFSGNTIYF.

This clone was observed once. One junction end disagrees with the germline gene, perhaps due to a read error. The V call is TRBV7-7, the J call TRBJ2-5, with TRBD1 matching 9 bases. The germline CDR1 and CDR2 sequences are SSHAT and FNYEAQ (reference sequence). CDR3 size: 16 residues. CDR3 DNA: TGTGCTAGCAGCTCCACCAGACAGGGGGAGGGAGAGACCCAGTACTTC. This gives the protein CASSSTRQGEGETQYF.

The CDR3 DNA is TGTGCCAGCAGCTTAATCCAGGGAAAGAACTACGAGCAGTACTTC. It encodes CASSLIQGKNYEQYF. The chain joins TRBV11-2 to TRBJ2-7; TRBD1 is a possible D gene (5 bases). Looked up from germline, CDR1 is SGHAT and CDR2 is FQNNGV. V lost 2 bases and J 3 bases, leaving 14 bases between the germline ends. The CDR3 runs to 15 residues.

The chain uses TRBV7-2 and TRBJ1-5, with 8 positions matching TRBD1. The CDR3 runs 15 residues. With 6 bases clipped from V and 0 bases from J, the junction kept 4 bases outside the gene matches. Germline CDR1 reads SGHTA; CDR2 reads FQGNSA. The CDR3 coding sequence is TGTGCCAGCAGTCGACAGGGGAATAGCAATCAGCCCCAGCATTTT. Amino acid sequence: CASSRQGNSNQPQHF. The complete variable domain, with remaining parts taken from reference TRBV7-2 and TRBJ1-5, reads GAGVSQSPSNKVTEKGKDVELRCDPISGHTALYWYRQSLGQGLEFLIYFQGNSAPDKSGLPSDRFSAERTGGSVSTLTIQRTQQEDSAVYLCASSRQGNSNQPQHFGDGTRLSIL.

The chain uses TRBV30 and TRBJ1-1; the D is unclear. Germline V CDR1 and CDR2: GTSNPN, SVGIG (reference sequence). The CDR3 contains 13 residues. V lost 2 bases and J lost 1, with 8 bases in between. Written as DNA, the CDR3 is TGTGCCTGGAGTCTGACGGGGAACACTGAAGCTTTCTTT. It codes for CAWSLTGNTEAFF. The complete variable domain, with remaining parts taken from reference TRBV30 and TRBJ1-1, reads SQTIHQWPATLVQPVGSPLSLECTVEGTSNPNLYWYRQAAGRGLQLLFYSVGIGQISSEVPQNLSASRPQDRQFILSSKKLLLSDSGFYLCAWSLTGNTEAFFGQGTRLTVV.

This chain uses TRBV10-3 with TRBJ2-3; the match to TRBD1 covers 8 bases. V trimming: 3 bases; J trimming: 3 bases; junction bases outside the gene matches: 8. From germline, CDR1 is ENHRY and CDR2 SYGVKD. The CDR3 spans 16 residues. This CDR3 is CAISDRRQGATDTQYF. In DNA form, the CDR3 reads TGTGCCATCAGTGATCGTCGGCAGGGGGCAACAGATACGCAGTATTTT.

The chain couples TRBV14 to TRBJ1-2, with 9 nucleotides matching TRBD1. The CDR3 extends over 16 amino acids. CDR1 SGHDN and CDR2 FVKESK come from the germline V gene. V was pared by 1 base and J by 2 bases, with 5 bases of the junction left unmatched. This chain's CDR3 is CASSQGGTGLNYGYTF. CDR3 DNA: TGTGCCAGCAGCCAAGGAGGGACAGGGTTGAACTATGGCTACACCTTC.

The chain links TRBV19 to TRBJ2-1; D gene unclear. The CDR3 length is 14 residues. Trimming cost V 3 bases and J 1 base, with 7 bases left between them. Germline CDR1 and CDR2: LNHDA and SQIVND (reference sequence). The CDR3 region is CASSIQNSYNEQFF. CDR3 DNA sequence: TGTGCCAGTAGTATCCAGAATTCCTACAATGAGCAGTTCTTC.

The chain employs TRBV6-1 and TRBJ2-5, with TRBD1 as a possible D gene (5 bases). The CDR3 length is 13 residues. The germline CDR1 and CDR2 sequences are MNHNS and SASEGT. V lost 7 bases and J lost 4, with 13 bases in between. The CDR3 sequence is CASTGHLRETQYF. The CDR3 coding sequence is TGTGCCAGCACTGGACATTTGAGAGAGACCCAGTACTTC.

The rearrangement joins TRBV13 to TRBJ2-7, with D possibly matching TRBD1 (7 bases). This CDR3 spans 14 amino acids. V was pared by 5 bases and J by 5 bases, with 16 bases between. CDR1 is PRHDT, CDR2 FYEKMQ, per germline (reference sequence). Here the CDR3 reads CASSPRGVSNEQYF. For the CDR3, the DNA is TGTGCCAGCAGCCCCAGGGGGGTGTCCAACGAGCAGTACTTC. The entire variable domain, with the rest obtained from reference TRBV13 and TRBJ2-7, is as follows: AAGVIQSPRHLIKEKRETATLKCYPIPRHDTVYWYQQGPGQDPQFLISFYEKMQSDKGSIPDRFSAQQFSDYHSELNMSSLELGDSALYFCASSPRGVSNEQYFGPGTRLTVT.

This chain links TRBV19 with TRBJ1-2; 8 bases agree with TRBD1. CDR3 size: 14 residues. Germline V gives CDR1 LNHDA, CDR2 SQIVND (reference sequence). V was pared by 5 bases and J by 4 bases, with 6 bases of the junction left unmatched. The CDR3 region has the DNA TGTGCCAGTAGTGCGCCGACAGGGGCCTATGGCTACACCTTC. This codes for CASSAPTGAYGYTF.

The J gene is TRBJ2-6, the V gene TRBV15; a weak D match, TRBD1 (6 bases). Germline values: CDR1 LNHNV, CDR2 YYDKDF (reference sequence). The V and J ends lost 5 bases and 2 bases respectively, with 13 bases between them. The CDR3 covers 16 residues. In nucleotides, the CDR3 is TGTGCCACCAGCTTTCTAAGGACAGCTGGGGCCAACGTCCTGACTTTC. It translates to CATSFLRTAGANVLTF.

The CDR3 protein is CASSGTGNQPQHF. In nucleotides, the CDR3 is TGTGCCAGCAGCGGAACAGGCAATCAGCCCCAGCATTTT. The chain employs TRBV9 and TRBJ1-5; no firm D call. Germline lookup yields CDR1 SGDLS and CDR2 YYNGEE. The CDR3 has 13 residues. Trimming pared 3 bases from V and 2 bases from J, leaving 6 bases between.

Worth noting for this clone: One end of the junction is discordant with germline, which a read error may explain. The chain has TRBV7-7 and TRBJ2-5, with 9 bases lining up with TRBD2. Germline CDR1 SSHAT, CDR2 FNYEAQ (reference sequence). The CDR3 length is 13 residues. DNA for the CDR3: TGTGCTAGCAGCCAAAGCGGGGGGGAGACCCAGTACTTC. The encoded protein is CASSQSGGETQYF.

This clone has just a few counts. The genes are TRBV19 and TRBJ2-3, with a possible D match to TRBD1 (6 bases). Germline V gives CDR1 LNHDA, CDR2 SQIVND (reference sequence). The CDR3 has 17 residues. V lost 5 bases, J lost 4 bases, and 22 bases lay in between. CDR3 bases: TGTGCCAGTAGTCCAACCCTCACAGGGTTTATCCCAGATACGCAGTATTTT. Protein sequence: CASSPTLTGFIPDTQYF. Together with reference TRBV19 and TRBJ2-3, the CDR3 gives the full variable domain: DGGITQSPKYLFRKEGQNVTLSCEQNLNHDAMYWYRQDPGQGLRLIYYSQIVNDFQKGDIAEGYSVSREKKESFPLTVTSAQKNPTAFYLCASSPTLTGFIPDTQYFGPGTRLTVL.

This clone was observed once. V usage is TRBV27 and J usage is TRBJ1-5; maybe TRBD1 (5 bases). This CDR3 is built from 15 residues. CDR1 and CDR2 (germline): MNHEY, SMNVEV (reference sequence). V lost 0 bases and J lost 2, with 8 bases in between. The CDR3 loop reads CASSLSRVGNQPQHF. As DNA, the CDR3 is TGTGCCAGCAGTTTATCCAGGGTGGGCAATCAGCCCCAGCATTTT.

The V call is TRBV13, the J call TRBJ1-2, with a possible D match to TRBD1 (5 bases). CDR1 and CDR2 from the germline V gene are PRHDT and FYEKMQ (reference sequence). V lost 5 bases and J 3 bases, leaving 16 bases between the germline ends. This CDR3 contains 15 residues. The CDR3 sequence: CASSPYRRQYYGYTF. The DNA for the CDR3 is TGTGCCAGCAGCCCCTACCGGAGACAGTACTATGGCTACACCTTC.

V gene TRBV11-2 combines with J gene TRBJ1-5; no clear D gene. CDR3 length: 14 amino acids. Germline CDR1 reads SGHAT; CDR2 reads FQNNGV. Trimming pared 1 base from V and 7 bases from J, leaving 11 bases between. The CDR3 region has the DNA TGTGCCAGCAGCTTAGCCTTCTTTCCCCAGCCCCAGCATTTT. It encodes CASSLAFFPQPQHF.

The chain uses TRBV13 and TRBJ1-1; TRBD1 matches at 7 bases. J was trimmed by 5 bases and V by 3 bases; bases with no gene match: 6. The germline V gene has CDR1 PRHDT and CDR2 FYEKMQ (reference sequence). This CDR3 spans 14 amino acids. In DNA form, the CDR3 reads TGTGCCAGCAGCTTCCGACAGGGATGGACTGAAGCTTTCTTT. It specifies CASSFRQGWTEAFF.

The rearrangement joins TRBV9 to TRBJ2-7; 9 positions match TRBD2. Trimming cost V 2 bases and J 3 bases; bases outside gene matches: 6. CDR3 size: 15 residues. Germline CDR1 reads SGDLS; CDR2 reads YYNGEE. The CDR3 sequence is CASSVSAGGYYEQYF. The CDR3 coding sequence is TGTGCCAGCAGCGTCTCAGCGGGGGGTTACTACGAGCAGTACTTC.